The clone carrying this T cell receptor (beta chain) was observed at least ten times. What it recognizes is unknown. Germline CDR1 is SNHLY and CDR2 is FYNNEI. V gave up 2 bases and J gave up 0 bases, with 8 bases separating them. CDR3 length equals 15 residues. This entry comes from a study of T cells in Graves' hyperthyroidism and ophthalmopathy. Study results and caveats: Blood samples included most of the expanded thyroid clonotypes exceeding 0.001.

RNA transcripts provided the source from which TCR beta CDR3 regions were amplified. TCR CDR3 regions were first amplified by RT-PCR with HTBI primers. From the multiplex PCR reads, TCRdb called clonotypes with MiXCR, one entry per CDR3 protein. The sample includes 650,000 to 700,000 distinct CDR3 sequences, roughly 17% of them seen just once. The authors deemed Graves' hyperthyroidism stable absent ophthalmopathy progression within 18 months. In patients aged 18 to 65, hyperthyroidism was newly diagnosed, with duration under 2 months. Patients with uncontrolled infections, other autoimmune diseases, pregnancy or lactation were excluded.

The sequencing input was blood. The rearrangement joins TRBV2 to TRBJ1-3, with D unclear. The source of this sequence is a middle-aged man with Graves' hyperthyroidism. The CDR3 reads CASSEYQTSGNTIYF. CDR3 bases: TGTGCCAGCAGTGAATACCAGACCTCTGGAAACACCATATATTTT.